The 25 T cell receptor beta chains listed next were all sequenced from one sample in a study of Siglec-9 on CD8 T cells in melanoma. Data came from immunoSEQ multiplex PCR; TCRdb stores just in-frame clones and leaves some out. This table has around 39,000 clones, approximately 84% appearing once. The sample consisted of Siglec-9- CD8+ T cells sorted from blood. The source is a human donor in good health.

The rearrangement links TRBV5-1 to TRBJ2-1; 8 bases fit TRBD1. This CDR3 has 17 amino acids. Trimming removed 0 bases from V and 4 bases from J; junction bases left unmatched: 9. Germline CDR1 is SGHRS and CDR2 is YFSETQ. CDR3 loop: CASSLGDRGGYYNEQFF. DNA of the CDR3: TGCGCCAGCAGCTTGGGCGACAGGGGCGGGTATTACAATGAGCAGTTCTTC.

The chain has TRBV4-1 and TRBJ1-2; D is possibly TRBD1 (6 bases). V lost 4 bases, J lost 8 bases, and 20 bases lay in between. CDR1 MGHRA and CDR2 YSYEKL come from the germline V gene. The CDR3 runs 15 residues. For the CDR3, the DNA is TGCGCCAGCAGCCCCAGCCCCCAGGGGTATGAAGGCTACACCTTC. This codes for CASSPSPQGYEGYTF.

The chain carries TRBV7-9 and TRBJ2-7, with 10 positions matching TRBD2. J gave up 5 bases and V 5 bases, and 12 bases lay outside the gene matches. Germline assignment: CDR1 SEHNR and CDR2 FQNEAQ (reference sequence). CDR3 length equals 16 residues. Here the CDR3 reads CASSIAAGTSVNEQYF. Here the CDR3 DNA reads TGTGCCAGCAGCATCGCTGCCGGGACTAGCGTGAACGAGCAGTACTTC.

The chain uses TRBV29-1 and TRBJ2-2; D not resolved. CDR3 length: 11 amino acids. The germline gives CDR1 SQVTM, CDR2 ANQGSEA. The ends were cut back, 3 bases at V and 6 bases at J, with 5 bases in the middle. For the CDR3, the DNA is TGCAGCGTTGAGGCGTCCGGGGAGCTGTTTTTT. It translates to CSVEASGELFF.

The rearrangement uses TRBV6-5 and TRBJ1-1; D call uncertain. This CDR3 is 14 amino acids long. Germline CDR1 and CDR2: MNHEY and SVGAGI. Deletions cut 2 bases from V and 0 bases from J, with 7 bases between. The DNA for the CDR3 is TGTGCCAGCAGTTACGGGCGAATGAACACTGAAGCTTTCTTT. Its translation is CASSYGRMNTEAFF.

V and J are TRBV27 and TRBJ1-5; D not certain. Germline V gives CDR1 MNHEY, CDR2 SMNVEV (reference sequence). CDR3 length: 14 residues. V was pared by 5 bases and J by 6 bases, with 14 bases between. CDR3 region: CASSPRALGQPQHF. CDR3 coding DNA: TGTGCCAGCAGTCCCCGGGCCCTGGGTCAGCCCCAGCATTTT.

Comment on this clone: Germline and junction disagree at one end, which may indicate a read error. The rearrangement joins TRBV19 to TRBJ2-1; TRBD2 agrees at 7 bases. This CDR3 spans 17 amino acids. Germline-derived CDR1 and CDR2 are LNHDA and SQIVND (reference sequence). The CDR3 nucleotides are TGTGCCAGTAGTATGATGTCGGCGGGAGTCTCCCACAATGAGCAGTTCTTC. Protein: CASSMMSAGVSHNEQFF.

The rearrangement links TRBV10-3 to TRBJ1-2, with D tentatively TRBD1 (6 bases). CDR3 length: 14 residues. The V gene's germline CDR1 is ENHRY and CDR2 SYGVKD. The V gene lost 6 bases and the J gene lost 2 bases, with 13 bases spanning the gap. The CDR3 reads CAISSWDTNYGYTF. The CDR3, as DNA: TGTGCCATCAGCTCCTGGGACACCAACTATGGCTACACCTTC.

This clone showed up just a few times. The J gene is TRBJ2-7, the V gene TRBV28; the D call may be TRBD1 or TRBD2 (5 bases each). Germline V gene lookup returns CDR1 MDHEN and CDR2 SYDVKM. The germline V and J ends were trimmed by 6 bases and 1 base, with 16 bases remaining between them. The CDR3 is 15 amino acids. For the CDR3, the DNA is TGTGCCAGCAGGGGACGATCTCTGGGTTCCTACGAGCAGTACTTC. Its translation is CASRGRSLGSYEQYF.

The chain recombines TRBV18 with TRBJ2-1; no clear D gene. V lost 3 bases and J 6 bases, leaving 15 bases between the germline ends. The germline CDR1 and CDR2 sequences are KGHSH and LQKENI. The CDR3 has 15 amino acids. The chain's CDR3 is CASSPTGWAANEQFF. The CDR3 DNA sequence: TGTGCCAGCTCACCTACTGGGTGGGCCGCCAATGAGCAGTTCTTC.

CDR3 bases: TGTGCCAGCAGTGAATCCGGGCAGTCCACCTACGAGCAGTACTTC. Translation: CASSESGQSTYEQYF. The V and J genes are TRBV6-1 and TRBJ2-7; D is unclear. V was cut by 2 bases and J by 2 bases, with 13 bases left in between. CDR3 length: 15 residues. Germline V CDR1 and CDR2: MNHNS, SASEGT.

The chain carries TRBV28 and TRBJ2-1; 9 nucleotides match TRBD2. CDR1 MDHEN and CDR2 SYDVKM come from the germline V gene. The J segment lost 0 bases and the V segment lost 5 bases, leaving 2 bases of the junction unmatched. The CDR3 consists of 15 residues. The CDR3 here is CASSNSGSSYNEQFF. The CDR3 bases are TGTGCCAGCAGTAATAGCGGGAGCTCCTACAATGAGCAGTTCTTC.

The rearrangement links TRBV28 to TRBJ2-5; D might be TRBD2 (6 bases). Germline V lookup: CDR1 MDHEN, CDR2 SYDVKM. Trimming removed 6 bases from V and 5 bases from J, with 16 bases in between. The CDR3 sequence is 14 residues long. CDR3: CASSVLAAEETQYF. The CDR3 DNA reads as TGTGCCAGCAGCGTACTAGCAGCTGAGGAGACCCAGTACTTC.

This sequence joins TRBV12-5 and TRBJ2-1; D remains ambiguous. In germline, CDR1 is LGHNT, CDR2 FRNRAP. This CDR3 spans 12 amino acids. V was clipped by 6 bases and J by 8 bases, with 11 bases between them. CDR3 nucleotide sequence: TGTGCTAGTGGCCTCTCGGTCGATGAGCAGTTCTTC. Its protein is CASGLSVDEQFF.

This chain connects TRBV7-9 to TRBJ1-3; D possibly corresponds to TRBD1 (5 bases). The CDR3 runs to 15 residues. The ends were cut back, 3 bases at V and 4 bases at J, with 13 bases in the middle. Germline loops: CDR1 SEHNR, CDR2 FQNEAQ (reference sequence). The CDR3 spells CASSFTRGEGNTIYF. CDR3 DNA sequence: TGTGCCAGCAGCTTTACGAGGGGCGAAGGAAACACCATATATTTT.

The chain employs TRBV5-4 and TRBJ1-1; 7 bases are shared with TRBD1. The germline gives CDR1 SGHNT, CDR2 YYREEE (reference sequence). Germline trimming cut 1 base from V and 3 bases from J; bases unmatched to any gene: 3. The CDR3 is 14 residues long. CDR3 bases: TGTGCCAGCAGCTTGTCACAGGGGTACACTGAAGCTTTCTTT. Its protein product is CASSLSQGYTEAFF.

The chain is built from TRBV23-1 and TRBJ1-4; weak D call: TRBD1 (6 bases). TRBV23-1 is flagged as an ORF with uncertain function. The length of the CDR3 is 16 residues. With 5 bases removed from V and 0 bases from J, the gap between germline ends came to 13 bases. The CDR3, as DNA: TGCGCCAGCAGTATGGGGGGCTTCCCAACTAATGAAAAACTGTTTTTT. This translates into CASSMGGFPTNEKLFF.

The table lists this clone with a few counts. The J gene is TRBJ1-5, the V gene TRBV19, with TRBD1 as a possible D gene (6 bases). Germline V gene lookup returns CDR1 LNHDA and CDR2 SQIVND (reference sequence). Trimming stripped 3 bases from V and 8 bases from J, with 8 bases between. The CDR3 is 12 amino acids. CDR3: CASSIPGEPQHF. Here the CDR3 DNA reads TGTGCCAGTAGTATCCCAGGGGAGCCCCAGCATTTT.

V gene TRBV7-3 combines with J gene TRBJ2-7; 10 bases fit TRBD1. The CDR3 has 15 amino acids. After removal of 5 bases from V and 4 bases from J, the junction contained 8 bases not matched to a gene. Germline assignment: CDR1 SGHTA and CDR2 FQGTGA. CDR3 region: CASSAGTGEGYEQYF. The CDR3 nucleotides read TGTGCCAGCAGCGCCGGGACAGGGGAAGGTTACGAGCAGTACTTC.

The chain carries TRBV7-8 and TRBJ1-3; no firm D call. Germline loops: CDR1 SGHVS, CDR2 FQNEAQ. The CDR3 sequence is 12 residues long. V lost 2 bases and J 5 bases, leaving 4 bases between the germline ends. As DNA, the CDR3 is TGTGCCAGCAGCTTATTCAGAAACACCATATATTTT. This codes for CASSLFRNTIYF.

The J gene is TRBJ1-1, the V gene TRBV10-3; weak D call: TRBD1 (5 bases). The CDR3 consists of 14 residues. Trimming shortened V by 5 bases and J by 1 base, and 11 bases separated the two germline ends. The germline CDR1 and CDR2 sequences are ENHRY and SYGVKD. The CDR3 DNA follows: TGTGCCATCAGTATAGGACAATCGAACACTGAAGCTTTCTTT. It is translated as CAISIGQSNTEAFF.

This clone was found a few times. The chain couples TRBV30 to TRBJ1-1, with D unclear. Trimming removed 0 bases from V and 3 bases from J, with 11 bases in between. The CDR3 extends over 14 amino acids. Germline CDR1 and CDR2: GTSNPN and SVGIG (reference sequence). CDR3 in amino acids: CAWSVLGLDTEAFF. The DNA for the CDR3 is TGTGCCTGGAGTGTACTGGGGTTGGACACTGAAGCTTTCTTT.

The chain joins TRBV6-6 to TRBJ2-7, with a weak D call TRBD2 (6 bases). The CDR3 runs 14 residues. V lost 2 bases and J 6 bases, leaving 14 bases between the germline ends. Germline V gene data show CDR1 as MNHNY and CDR2 as SVGAGI (reference sequence). CDR3 sequence: CASSYGVEEGEQYF. The CDR3 DNA follows: TGTGCCAGCAGTTACGGTGTCGAGGAGGGCGAGCAGTACTTC.

The chain carries TRBV29-1 and TRBJ2-5, with a tentative D call TRBD2 (5 bases). Trimming took off 4 bases at V and 0 bases at J, with 12 bases between the two ends. This CDR3 comprises 14 residues. Germline V lookup: CDR1 SQVTM, CDR2 ANQGSEA. CDR3 sequence (DNA): TGCAGCGTTGTTAGCGAGCGGTACCAAGAGACCCAGTACTTC. As protein: CSVVSERYQETQYF. The whole variable domain, filled in from reference TRBV29-1 and TRBJ2-5, reads SAVISQKPSRDICQRGTSLTIQCQVDSQVTMMFWYRQQPGQSLTLIATANQGSEATYESGFVIDKFPISRPNLTFSTLTVSNMSPEDSSIYLCSVVSERYQETQYFGPGTRLLVL.

Here the CDR3 DNA reads TGTGCCAGCAGCCCTGGGAGGGCGCACACTGAAGCTTTCTTT. Residues: CASSPGRAHTEAFF. The rearrangement joins TRBV6-5 to TRBJ1-1; D gene ambiguous. Trimming took off 6 bases at V and 3 bases at J, with 14 bases between the two ends. The CDR3 totals 14 residues. The germline V gene has CDR1 MNHEY and CDR2 SVGAGI.